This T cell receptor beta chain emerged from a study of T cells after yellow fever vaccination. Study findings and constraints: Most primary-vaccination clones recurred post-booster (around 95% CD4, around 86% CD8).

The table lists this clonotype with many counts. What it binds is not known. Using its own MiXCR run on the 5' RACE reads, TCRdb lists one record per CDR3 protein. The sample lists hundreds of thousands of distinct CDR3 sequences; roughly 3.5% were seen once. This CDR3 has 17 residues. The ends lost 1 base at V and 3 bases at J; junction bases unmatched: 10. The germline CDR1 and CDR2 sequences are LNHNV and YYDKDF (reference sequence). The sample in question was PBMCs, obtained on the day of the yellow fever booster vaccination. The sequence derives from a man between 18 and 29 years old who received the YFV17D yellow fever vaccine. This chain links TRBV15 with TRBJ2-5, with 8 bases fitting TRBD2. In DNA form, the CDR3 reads TGTGCCACCAGCAGAGGACTCGGGCGGGAGGAGAAAGAGACCCAGTACTTC. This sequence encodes CATSRGLGREEKETQYF.